A single T cell receptor beta chain is shown here with its context. This clonotype was observed a few times. Its antigen is still unknown. The input lacks base qualities; no much larger clone sits a single base away. The sample comes from a study of blood T cells in healthy people across ages (dated by TCRdb to 2014 to 2015). Context from the whole study: In model experiments, roughly one uniquely barcoded TCR beta cDNA molecule per two T cells was captured by template switching. Using deep sequencing normalized with unique cDNA molecular identifiers, the study measured how TCR beta repertoire diversity changes with age. Using the same blood draw, the study looked at two additional independent replicas of 1 million unique cDNA reads for two donors, one aged 18 to 30 and the other aged 80 or older. To avoid experimental bias, donors of different ages were randomly spread across the sequencing lanes. The donors were split into four age groups: young (average around 17 years), middle-aged (around 37), aged (approximately 59) and long-lived (roughly 88). Study-wide findings and limitations: Because the CMV infection status of the donors was unknown, age-related changes in expanded clonotypes may potentially have been confounded. Compared with the aged group, more naive CD4+ T cells, fewer expanded clones and increased TCR diversity were shown by the long-lived group, suggesting age selection. The percentage of naive T cells measured by flow cytometry correlated strongly with observed TCR beta diversity. Total diversity estimates from one million sequenced T cells were considered lower bounds and underestimates. Because profiling used bulk unsorted PBMCs, naive and antigen-experienced compartments could not be compared conclusively. As age increased, observed TCR beta diversity per million T cells dropped in a roughly linear way, and a significant reduction was already evident by age 40.

CDR1 and CDR2, per the germline V gene, are SGHTA and FQGNSA. Trimming costs V 5 bases and J 7 bases, and their ends lie 12 bases apart. Including cysteine and phenylalanine, the CDR3 has 13 amino acids. The only DNA kept is the CDR3, 39 bases in frame from the first base. Preparation of the library involved 5' RACE. For sequencing, an Illumina HiSeq 2500 was employed. A second roughly 6 to 12 cycle PCR used a sample-barcoded 5' primer and a J-beta primer mix. A unique molecular identifier was introduced onto each TCR beta cDNA molecule by a template-switch 5' adaptor carrying 12 random nucleotides. Each sample yielded at least 3 million CDR3-containing paired-end reads. First-strand cDNA synthesis was performed from all RNA using the Mint cDNA synthesis kit, with priming by a TRBC-specific oligonucleotide. Following uracil-DNA glycosylase treatment, a first 18-cycle PCR with universal primers M1SS and BC2_uni_R was performed on all cDNA. Concerning the study's data processing: Normalization of each sample was performed by random selection of 1 million high-quality reads, each carrying a distinct molecular identifier. Reads with shared molecular identifiers were discarded instead of being binned into consensus sequences. MiTCR, with a Q25 quality threshold and the strictest error-elimination algorithm, was used for CDR3 identification, clonotype clustering and error correction. A nonparametric unseen species model with Euler transformation was used to estimate a lower bound on total TCR beta diversity. Using fastp trimming at Q25 and MiXCR clonotype assembly, TCRdb reanalyzed the public sequencing data and kept in-frame beta chains. Rows with one shared CDR3 protein collapse into an entry with the most common genes and DNA. In this record, the V and J calls reflect TCRdb's handling and not the investigators' own analysis. Counted in this sample were approximately 850,000 distinct CDR3 sequences; 40% to 50% of them appeared once. Together, the top ten hold 15% to 25% of the sample.

The roughly 39 donors, aged roughly 6 to 95 years, were systemically healthy Caucasian individuals from Russia. Approximately 9.3 milliliters of peripheral blood were collected from each donor into EDTA-treated Vacutainer tubes. Ficoll-Paque density-gradient centrifugation was used to isolate PBMCs, with at least 6.5 million per sample. Total RNA, at least 5 micrograms per sample, was extracted from PBMCs with Trizol reagent. The percentages of naive CD45RAhigh/CD27high T cells were determined by flow cytometry on a PBMC aliquot from every donor. Here the chain combines TRBV7-2 and TRBJ2-4; possibly the D gene is TRBD2, per 7 matching bases. The TCR originated in a man between 60 and 75 years old in good health. Sample: blood. The nucleotides read TGTGCCAGCAGCCGTGGGGGGGCGAACATTCAGTACTTC. This encodes CASSRGGANIQYF. Outside the CDR3, residues come from the reference TRBV7-2 and TRBJ2-4 proteins, so the full variable domain is: GAGVSQSPSNKVTEKGKDVELRCDPISGHTALYWYRQSLGQGLEFLIYFQGNSAPDKSGLPSDRFSAERTGGSVSTLTIQRTQQEDSAVYLCASSRGGANIQYFGAGTRLSVL.